A single sample is the source of the 8 T cell receptor beta chains below, sequenced in a study of shared clonotypes between healthy human individuals. Terminally differentiated effector memory CD45RA+ cells were excluded from the naive CD8 cells, which were CD45RO-negative and positively selected for CCR7. Some clones are missing from TCRdb's copy, which holds only in-frame ones; the method was immunoSEQ multiplex PCR. Of around 2,000,000 clones detected, about 92% appear once; the ten largest clones hold roughly 1.8%. Sequenced sample: naive CD8+ T cells from PBMCs. Source of these receptors: a man aged 18 to 30 in good health. Some clones in this sample may be carry-over from other donors' samples.

This CDR3 is CASSAGTNTGELFF. Here the CDR3 DNA reads TGTGCCAGCAGCGCCGGGACGAACACCGGGGAGCTGTTTTTT. V usage is TRBV5-6 and J usage is TRBJ2-2, with D perhaps matching TRBD2 (5 bases). Germline V gives CDR1 SGHDT, CDR2 YYEEEE. The length of the CDR3 is 14 residues. V was cut by 4 bases and J by 0 bases, with 7 bases left in between.

The chain links TRBV9 to TRBJ2-7; the match to TRBD1 covers 9 bases. The CDR3 contains 17 residues. CDR1 and CDR2 from the germline V gene are SGDLS and YYNGEE. J was trimmed by 2 bases and V by 3 bases; bases with no gene match: 12. CDR3 nucleotide sequence: TGTGCCAGCAGCGCGACACCGGCGGACAGGGGAACCTACGAGCAGTACTTC. This codes for CASSATPADRGTYEQYF.

DNA for the CDR3: TGTGCCAGTGGTAGGCAGGGTGACGAAAAACTGTTTTTT. This sequence encodes CASGRQGDEKLFF. The V gene is TRBV19, the J gene TRBJ1-4, with a possible D match to TRBD1 (5 bases). The CDR3 spans 13 residues. Germline values: CDR1 LNHDA, CDR2 SQIVND (reference sequence). Trimming took off 8 bases at V and 8 bases at J, with 15 bases between the two ends.

The chain is built from TRBV28 and TRBJ2-1; 9 nucleotides align to TRBD2. From germline, CDR1 is MDHEN and CDR2 SYDVKM. The CDR3 loop spans 16 amino acids. V gave up 2 bases and J gave up 5 bases; unmatched junction bases: 7. The CDR3: CASSLRGSGRNNEQFF. The CDR3 DNA reads TGTGCCAGCAGTTTAAGAGGTAGCGGGAGAAACAATGAGCAGTTCTTC. Full variable domain (outside the CDR3, taken from reference TRBV28 and TRBJ2-1): DVKVTQSSRYLVKRTGEKVFLECVQDMDHENMFWYRQDPGLGLRLIYFSYDVKMKEKGDIPEGYSVSREKKERFSLILESASTNQTSMYLCASSLRGSGRNNEQFFGPGTRLTVL.

The CDR3 region has the DNA TGTGCCAGCAGCGTGGGGGGAGGGTGGAGCACAGATACGCAGTATTTT. Amino acid sequence: CASSVGGGWSTDTQYF. This sequence joins TRBV28 and TRBJ2-3; TRBD2 matches at 7 bases. In germline, CDR1 is MDHEN, CDR2 SYDVKM. The CDR3 runs to 16 residues. The J segment lost 0 bases and the V segment lost 6 bases, leaving 9 bases of the junction unmatched.

This clone has a single count. The chain has TRBV7-2 and TRBJ2-3, with 11 bases lining up with TRBD2. J lost 4 bases, V lost 5 bases, and 5 bases had no gene match. Per germline, CDR1 SGHTA and CDR2 FQGNSA. The CDR3 covers 15 residues. The DNA for the CDR3 is TGTGCCAGCAGCATACTAGCGGGAGTTTCAGATACGCAGTATTTT. It translates to CASSILAGVSDTQYF.

The gene calls are TRBV11-2 and TRBJ2-1; 8 positions agree with TRBD2. The CDR3 contains 15 residues. The germline CDR1 and CDR2 sequences are SGHAT and FQNNGV. Unmatched junction bases numbered 11, after V lost 5 bases and J lost 8 bases. The CDR3 loop is CASSPIAGTVYEQFF. The CDR3 nucleotides read TGTGCCAGCAGCCCAATAGCGGGAACTGTCTATGAGCAGTTCTTC.

This chain's CDR3 is CASRRSNEKLFF. The CDR3 DNA reads TGTGCCAGCAGACGGTCTAATGAAAAACTGTTTTTT. The V call is TRBV6-5, the J call TRBJ1-4; no clear D gene. The germline V gene encodes CDR1 MNHEY and CDR2 SVGAGI. The CDR3 loop spans 12 amino acids. Deletions cut 6 bases from V and 3 bases from J, with 5 bases between.